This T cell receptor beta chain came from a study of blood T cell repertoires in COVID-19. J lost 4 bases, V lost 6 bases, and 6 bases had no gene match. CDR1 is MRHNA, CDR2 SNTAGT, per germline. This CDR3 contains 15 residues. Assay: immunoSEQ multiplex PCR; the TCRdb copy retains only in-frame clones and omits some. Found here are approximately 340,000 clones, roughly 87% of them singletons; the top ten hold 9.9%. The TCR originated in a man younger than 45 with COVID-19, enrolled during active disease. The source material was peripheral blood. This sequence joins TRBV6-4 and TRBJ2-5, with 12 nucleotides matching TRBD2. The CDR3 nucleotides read TGTGCCAGCAGCCGACTAGCGGGAGTACTAGAGACCCAGTACTTC. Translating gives CASSRLAGVLETQYF.